The rows below give T cell receptor beta chains drawn from one sample of a study of blood T cell repertoires in COVID-19. Some clones are missing from TCRdb's copy, which holds only in-frame ones; the method was immunoSEQ multiplex PCR. The sample shows over 200,000 clones, more than 90% of them seen only once. The sample taken for sequencing was peripheral blood. The receptor set was obtained from a person aged 18-29 years with COVID-19, enrolled during active disease. CDR3s include the opening cysteine and the closing phenylalanine or tryptophan. D genes are given only for firm matches. Clone sizes are given selectively: once, few, many, or a class where the clone is expanded.

clone_size d_call cdr3_length j_call v_call cdr3_nt cdr3_aa
- - 13 TRBJ2-2 TRBV3-1/TRBV3-2 TGTGCCAGCAGCCCGACAGTCAGCGGGGAGCTGTTTTTT CASSPTVSGELFF
- - 15 TRBJ1-4 TRBV21-1 TGTGCCAGCAGCAAAGGGGGCAGATTAAATGAAAAACTGTTTTTT CASSKGGRLNEKLFF
once - 13 TRBJ1-1 TRBV11-2 TGTGCCAGCAGCTTAGCCGCGGGCTTTGAAGCTTTCTTT CASSLAAGFEAFF
- TRBD2 15 TRBJ2-2 TRBV19 TGTGCCAGTAGAAACCCGGGACTAGCAACCGGGGAGCTGTTTTTT CASRNPGLATGELFF
- - 15 TRBJ2-1 TRBV4-2 TGTGCCAGCAGCCGAGAGAGTTCCTCCTACAATGAGCAGTTCTTC CASSRESSSYNEQFF
- TRBD2 18 TRBJ2-5 TRBV4-3 TGCGCCAGCAGCCAAGATTCGGGACTAGCGTCCCACGTCGAGACCCAGTACTTC CASSQDSGLASHVETQYF
- - 13 TRBJ2-1 TRBV29-1 TGCAGCGCCCGGCCGCCCTCGAGGGATGAGCAGTTCTTC CSARPPSRDEQFF
- - 12 TRBJ1-5 TRBV28 TGTGCCAGCAGTTCCCTCTCGGGGCCCCAGCATTTT CASSSLSGPQHF
- - 13 TRBJ1-2 TRBV5-1 TGCGCCAGCAGCTTGGACAGGATAAATGGCTACACCTTC CASSLDRINGYTF
- TRBD2 16 TRBJ2-3 TRBV10-1 TGCGCCAGCAGTGAGTCTTGGGCGGGAGGGCCAGATACGCAGTATTTT CASSESWAGGPDTQYF
- - 14 TRBJ1-1 TRBV5-1 TGCGCCAGCAGCATCGGACAGAGGAACACTGAAGCTTTCTTT CASSIGQRNTEAFF
once TRBD1 13 TRBJ2-2 TRBV24-1 TGTGCCACCGGCCTTACAGGGGCGGGGGAGCTGTTTTTT CATGLTGAGELFF